The source of this T cell receptor beta chain is a study of blood T cell repertoires in COVID-19. Study at large: PBMCs, B-cell-depleted T cells, or T cells were the source of the cDNA or gDNA that made up the material.

Germline V gene lookup returns CDR1 SNHLY and CDR2 FYNNEI. CDR3 size: 15 residues. V dropped 3 bases and J dropped 3 bases, with 11 bases sitting between them. Membership in each cohort depended on participant-reported clinical history. During the 2 weeks before they entered the study, exposed participants had met someone with a PCR-confirmed or clinician-diagnosed COVID-19 case. The data were produced by immunoSEQ multiplex PCR, yet TCRdb's version contains in-frame clones alone and is incomplete. This table has 200,000 to 250,000 clones, around 87% appearing once. The sample was PBMCs or T cells enriched from blood (not recorded which). This chain joins TRBV2 and TRBJ2-2, with unresolved D. This receptor was taken from a man aged 25 to 45 who had been exposed to COVID-19. CDR3 nucleotides: TGTGCCAGCAGTGATGGGCCCGCCTACACCGGGGAGCTGTTTTTT. Residues: CASSDGPAYTGELFF.